One and the same sample provided the 7 T cell receptor beta chains below, sequenced in a study of shared clonotypes between healthy human individuals. CD45RO-negative, CCR7-selected cells formed the naive CD8 fraction, which excluded terminally differentiated effector memory CD45RA+ cells. Libraries were prepared by immunoSEQ multiplex PCR; TCRdb keeps only in-frame clonotypes and omits some of them. This table has about 750,000 clones, more than 85% appearing once. The sample was naive CD8+ T cells sorted from blood. These receptors all come from a man under 40 in good health.

The chain has TRBV28 and TRBJ1-4; a possible D gene is TRBD1 (5 bases). The CDR3 covers 14 residues. The V end lost 5 bases, the J end lost 3 bases, and 10 bases lay between the germline ends. Germline loops: CDR1 MDHEN, CDR2 SYDVKM. The CDR3 here is CASSEDSPNEKLFF. CDR3 DNA sequence: TGTGCCAGCAGTGAAGACAGTCCTAATGAAAAACTGTTTTTT.

Concerning this clone: Other DNA sequences in the same sample also yield this CDR3. The gene calls are TRBV28 and TRBJ2-7, with D possibly matching TRBD1 (5 bases). This CDR3 region has 13 residues. CDR1 and CDR2 (germline): MDHEN, SYDVKM. V was shortened by 3 bases and J by 2 bases, with 8 bases between the two germline ends. The CDR3 DNA reads as TGTGCCAGCAGTTTCCAAGGGGCCTACGAGCAGTACTTC. Protein product: CASSFQGAYEQYF. Together with reference TRBV28 and TRBJ2-7, the CDR3 gives the full variable domain: DVKVTQSSRYLVKRTGEKVFLECVQDMDHENMFWYRQDPGLGLRLIYFSYDVKMKEKGDIPEGYSVSREKKERFSLILESASTNQTSMYLCASSFQGAYEQYFGPGTRLTVT.

The chain is built from TRBV27 and TRBJ2-3; tentatively, D is TRBD1 or TRBD2 (6 bases each). Trimming shortened V by 1 base and J by 3 bases, and 8 bases separated the two germline ends. Germline V gives CDR1 MNHEY, CDR2 SMNVEV (reference sequence). The CDR3 runs to 14 residues. The CDR3 DNA sequence: TGTGCCAGCAGTTTATGGAGGGGGACAGATACGCAGTATTTT. Translated: CASSLWRGTDTQYF.

The chain couples TRBV28 to TRBJ2-2, with a possible D match to TRBD2 (5 bases). Trimming shortened V by 8 bases and J by 0 bases, and 10 bases separated the two germline ends. The CDR3 has 14 residues. The germline V gene encodes CDR1 MDHEN and CDR2 SYDVKM. This CDR3 is CASLVASNTGELFF. The CDR3 DNA reads TGTGCCAGCTTGGTAGCGTCGAACACCGGGGAGCTGTTTTTT.

V usage is TRBV28 and J usage is TRBJ2-1; D remains ambiguous. Germline CDR1 MDHEN, CDR2 SYDVKM. Between the trimmed V and J ends, which lost 3 bases and 9 bases, there was a span of 15 bases. This CDR3 contains 14 residues. The CDR3 protein is CASSLLAGSREQFF. CDR3 nucleotides: TGTGCCAGCAGTTTGTTGGCAGGTTCGCGTGAGCAGTTCTTC.

The chain is built from TRBV4-1 and TRBJ2-7, with D possibly TRBD2 on 7 matching bases. V lost 0 bases and J lost 5, with 23 bases in between. In germline, CDR1 is MGHRA, CDR2 YSYEKL. The CDR3 runs to 18 residues. Written as DNA, the CDR3 is TGCGCCAGCAGCCAAGACCCCCCTACGTCCAGGGGAGGGCACGAGCAGTACTTC. It encodes CASSQDPPTSRGGHEQYF.

This chain links TRBV27 with TRBJ2-1; the match to TRBD2 covers 11 bases. This CDR3 is 17 amino acids long. The germline V gene encodes CDR1 MNHEY and CDR2 SMNVEV (reference sequence). The junction had 6 bases not matched to a gene; V was cut back by 5 bases and J by 0 bases. Here the CDR3 DNA reads TGTGCCAGCAGTACCACTAGCGGGGGTAGCTCCTACAATGAGCAGTTCTTC. Residues: CASSTTSGGSSYNEQFF.